This T cell receptor beta chain is from a study of CD8+CD57+ T cells in acquired aplastic anemia. Overall study context: Researchers reported that healthy donors averaged roughly 10 million reads for CD4+ cells.

The use of genomic DNA as template underpinned the TCR beta VDJ and CDR3 profiling. MiXCR, applied by TCRdb to the reads, yields one record per CDR3 protein. The sample lists 190,000 or so distinct CDR3 sequences; over 60% were seen once. CDR1 is SEHNR, CDR2 FQNEAQ, per germline (reference sequence). The germline V and J ends were trimmed by 6 bases and 3 bases, with 17 bases remaining between them. The CDR3 has 16 residues. J is TRBJ2-2 and V is TRBV7-9, with D possibly matching TRBD2 (5 bases). Sequencing used sorted CD4+, CD8+, or CD8+CD57+ T cells (not recorded which) from PBMCs. The receptor comes from a human donor in good health. The CDR3 region is CASRVRPGMDTGELFF. The CDR3, as DNA: TGTGCCAGCAGAGTTCGTCCGGGGATGGACACCGGGGAGCTGTTTTTT.